The 6 T cell receptor beta chains below were found in one sample sequenced in a study of control samples from healthy donors and cancer patients (dated by TCRdb to between 2020 and 2021). Receptor amplification or capture employed the immunoSEQ multiplex PCR assay. As stored in TCRdb, this immuneACCESS dataset retains in-frame rearrangements with V and J assigned. A fraction of the clones does not appear; measured against another copy, unresolved V genes explain less than half of the discrepancy, and the remainder lacks a known reason. This sample lists roughly 370,000 clones; over 75% were detected once. The ten biggest clones cover around 6.4% of the sample. Sequencing input: PBMCs. These receptors were collected from a middle-aged man with head and neck cancer.

The chain employs TRBV6-6 and TRBJ2-7; perhaps D is TRBD1 or TRBD2 (5 bases each). Germline assignment: CDR1 MNHNY and CDR2 SVGAGI (reference sequence). This CDR3 is 16 amino acids long. The germline V and J ends were trimmed by 2 bases and 6 bases, with 20 bases remaining between them. The CDR3 DNA follows: TGTGCCAGCAGTTACGGAAACCGGGCTAATGGGGGCGAGCAGTACTTC. Protein sequence: CASSYGNRANGGEQYF.

The chain employs TRBV7-8 and TRBJ1-1; D not resolved. The V and J ends lost 2 bases and 10 bases respectively, with 11 bases between them. Germline CDR1 and CDR2: SGHVS and FQNEAQ. The CDR3 extends over 12 amino acids. The DNA for the CDR3 is TGTGCCAGCAGCTTACTCGAGAAAGGAGCTTTCTTT. Its protein is CASSLLEKGAFF.

The V call is TRBV25-1, the J call TRBJ1-1; D may be TRBD1 (6 bases). CDR1 MGHDK and CDR2 SYGVNS come from the germline V gene. V dropped 3 bases and J dropped 1 base, with 9 bases sitting between them. The CDR3 is 14 residues long. The CDR3 DNA is TGTGCCAGCAGTGATGGGGGCTGGAACACTGAAGCTTTCTTT. Encoded protein: CASSDGGWNTEAFF.

V and J are TRBV14 and TRBJ2-1, with 7 bases matching TRBD2. Looked up from germline, CDR1 is SGHDN and CDR2 is FVKESK. The CDR3 is 15 residues long. J gave up 9 bases and V 4 bases, and 12 bases lay outside the gene matches. The CDR3 spells CASSRGGLRMGEQFF. In DNA, the CDR3 is TGTGCCAGCAGCCGGGGGGGACTACGGATGGGTGAGCAGTTCTTC.

The J gene is TRBJ2-7, the V gene TRBV5-1; D is perhaps TRBD2 (6 bases). From germline, CDR1 is SGHRS and CDR2 YFSETQ. The CDR3 is made up of 13 amino acids. Trimming cost V 4 bases and J 5 bases, with 13 bases left between them. The CDR3 loop reads CASSRQGGDEQYF. CDR3 coding DNA: TGCGCCAGCAGCCGTCAGGGAGGTGACGAGCAGTACTTC. The variable domain in full, with the rest retrieved from reference TRBV5-1 and TRBJ2-7, is KAGVTQTPRYLIKTRGQQVTLSCSPISGHRSVSWYQQTPGQGLQFLFEYFSETQRNKGNFPGRFSGRQFSNSRSEMNVSTLELGDSALYLCASSRQGGDEQYFGPGTRLTVT.

The CDR3 DNA follows: TGCGCCAGCAGTTTGACAGGAGCCACGGAGACCCAGTACTTC. This sequence encodes CASSLTGATETQYF. V is TRBV10-1 and J is TRBJ2-5, with D possibly matching TRBD1 (6 bases). CDR1 is WNHNN, CDR2 SYGVQD, per germline (reference sequence). The V and J ends lost 5 bases and 5 bases respectively, with 15 bases between them. This CDR3 spans 14 amino acids.